This TCR beta chain is from a study of blood T cell repertoires in COVID-19. This clone occurred many times. Method: immunoSEQ multiplex PCR; TCRdb's copy keeps in-frame clones and lacks some. The sample contains about 130,000 clones, roughly 80% of which appear only once. Trimming cost V 3 bases and J 5 bases, with 14 bases left between them. The germline V gene encodes CDR1 SGHRS and CDR2 YFSETQ. The CDR3 spans 14 residues. This sequence was found in a man aged 45 to 65 who had recovered from COVID-19. The specimen was PBMCs or T cells enriched from blood (not recorded which). This chain connects TRBV5-1 to TRBJ1-2; D is undetermined. This chain's CDR3 is CASSSQGGKYGYTF. DNA of the CDR3: TGCGCCAGCAGCTCCCAAGGCGGGAAATATGGCTACACCTTC. Full variable domain (rest looked up from reference TRBV5-1 and TRBJ1-2): KAGVTQTPRYLIKTRGQQVTLSCSPISGHRSVSWYQQTPGQGLQFLFEYFSETQRNKGNFPGRFSGRQFSNSRSEMNVSTLELGDSALYLCASSSQGGKYGYTFGSGTRLTVV.